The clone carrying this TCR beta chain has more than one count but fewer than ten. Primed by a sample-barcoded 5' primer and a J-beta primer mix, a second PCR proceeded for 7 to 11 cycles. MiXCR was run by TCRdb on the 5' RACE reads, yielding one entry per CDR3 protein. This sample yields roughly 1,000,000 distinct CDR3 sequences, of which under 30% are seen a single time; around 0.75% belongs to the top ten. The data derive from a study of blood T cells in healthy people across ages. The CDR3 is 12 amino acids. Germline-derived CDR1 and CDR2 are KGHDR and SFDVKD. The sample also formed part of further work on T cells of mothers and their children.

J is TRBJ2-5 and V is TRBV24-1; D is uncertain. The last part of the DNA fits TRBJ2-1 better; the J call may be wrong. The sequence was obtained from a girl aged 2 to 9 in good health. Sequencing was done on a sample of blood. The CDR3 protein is CATSAGINEQFF. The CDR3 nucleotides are TGTGCCACCAGTGCTGGGATCAATGAGCAGTTCTTC.